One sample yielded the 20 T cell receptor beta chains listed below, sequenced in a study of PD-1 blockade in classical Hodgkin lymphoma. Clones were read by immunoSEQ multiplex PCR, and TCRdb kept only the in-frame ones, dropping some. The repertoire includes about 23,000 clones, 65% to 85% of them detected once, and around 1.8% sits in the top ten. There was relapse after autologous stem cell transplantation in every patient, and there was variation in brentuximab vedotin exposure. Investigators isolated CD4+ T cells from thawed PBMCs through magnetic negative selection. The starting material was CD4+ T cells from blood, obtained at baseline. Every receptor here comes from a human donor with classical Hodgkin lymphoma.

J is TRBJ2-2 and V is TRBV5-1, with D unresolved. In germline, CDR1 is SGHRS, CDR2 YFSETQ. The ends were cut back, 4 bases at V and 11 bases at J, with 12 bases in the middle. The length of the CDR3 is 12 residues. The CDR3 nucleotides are TGCGCCAGCAGCCTGTGGACCTTAGAGCTGTTTTTT. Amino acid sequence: CASSLWTLELFF.

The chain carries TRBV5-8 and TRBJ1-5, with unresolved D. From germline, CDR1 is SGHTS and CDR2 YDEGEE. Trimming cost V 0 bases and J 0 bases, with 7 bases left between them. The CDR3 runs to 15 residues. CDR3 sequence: CASSLGTVSNQPQHF. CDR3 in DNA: TGTGCCAGCAGCTTGGGCACCGTTAGCAATCAGCCCCAGCATTTT. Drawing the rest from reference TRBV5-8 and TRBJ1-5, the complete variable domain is EAGVTQSPTHLIKTRGQQATLRCSPISGHTSVYWYQQALGLGLQFLLWYDEGEERNRGNFPPRFSGRQFPNYSSELNVNALELEDSALYLCASSLGTVSNQPQHFGDGTRLSIL.

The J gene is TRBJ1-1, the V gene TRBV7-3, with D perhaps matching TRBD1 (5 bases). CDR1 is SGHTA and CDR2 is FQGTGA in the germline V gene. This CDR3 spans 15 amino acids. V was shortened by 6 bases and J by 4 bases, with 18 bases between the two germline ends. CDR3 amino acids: CASRRRQGFGTEAFF. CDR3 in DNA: TGTGCCAGCAGAAGGAGGCAGGGTTTTGGCACTGAAGCTTTCTTT.

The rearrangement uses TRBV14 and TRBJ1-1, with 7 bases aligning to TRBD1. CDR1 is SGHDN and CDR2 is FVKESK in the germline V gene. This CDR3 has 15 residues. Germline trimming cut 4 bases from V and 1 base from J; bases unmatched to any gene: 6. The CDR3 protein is CASSLLRDRNTEAFF. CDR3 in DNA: TGTGCCAGCAGCCTCCTAAGGGACAGGAACACTGAAGCTTTCTTT.

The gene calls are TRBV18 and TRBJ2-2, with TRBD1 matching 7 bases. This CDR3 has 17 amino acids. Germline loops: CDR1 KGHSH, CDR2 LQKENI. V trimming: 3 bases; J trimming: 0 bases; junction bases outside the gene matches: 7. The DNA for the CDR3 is TGTGCCAGCTCACCGGCTAAGACAGGGACGAACACCGGGGAGCTGTTTTTT. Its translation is CASSPAKTGTNTGELFF.

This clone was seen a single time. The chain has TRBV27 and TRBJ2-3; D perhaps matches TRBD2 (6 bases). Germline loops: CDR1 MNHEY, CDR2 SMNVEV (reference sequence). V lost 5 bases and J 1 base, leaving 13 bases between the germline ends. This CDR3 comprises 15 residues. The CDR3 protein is CASSPDRLGTDTQYF. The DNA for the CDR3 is TGTGCCAGCAGTCCCGACAGACTAGGCACAGATACGCAGTATTTT.

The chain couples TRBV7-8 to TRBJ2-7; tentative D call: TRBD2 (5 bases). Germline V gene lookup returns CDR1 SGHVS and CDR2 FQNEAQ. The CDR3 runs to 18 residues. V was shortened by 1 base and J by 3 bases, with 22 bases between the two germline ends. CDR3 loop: CASSLVSPGLTQSYEQYF. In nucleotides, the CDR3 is TGTGCCAGCAGCTTAGTTAGCCCGGGATTGACCCAAAGCTACGAGCAGTACTTC. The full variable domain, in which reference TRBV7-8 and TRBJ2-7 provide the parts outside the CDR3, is GAGVSQSPRYKVAKRGQDVALRCDPISGHVSLFWYQQALGQGPEFLTYFQNEAQLDKSGLPSDRFFAERPEGSVSTLKIQRTQQEDSAVYLCASSLVSPGLTQSYEQYFGPGTRLTVT.

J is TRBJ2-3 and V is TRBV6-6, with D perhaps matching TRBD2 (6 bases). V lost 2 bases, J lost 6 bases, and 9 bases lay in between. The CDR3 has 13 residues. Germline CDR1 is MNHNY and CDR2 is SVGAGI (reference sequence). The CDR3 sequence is CASSYALADTQYF. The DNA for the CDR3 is TGTGCCAGCAGTTACGCGCTAGCGGATACGCAGTATTTT.

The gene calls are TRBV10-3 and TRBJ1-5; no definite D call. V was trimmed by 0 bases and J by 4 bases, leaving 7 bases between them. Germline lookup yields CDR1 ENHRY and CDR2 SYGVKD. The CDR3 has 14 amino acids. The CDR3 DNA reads TGTGCCATCAGTGAGTCGACGGGGAATCAGCCCCAGCATTTT. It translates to CAISESTGNQPQHF.

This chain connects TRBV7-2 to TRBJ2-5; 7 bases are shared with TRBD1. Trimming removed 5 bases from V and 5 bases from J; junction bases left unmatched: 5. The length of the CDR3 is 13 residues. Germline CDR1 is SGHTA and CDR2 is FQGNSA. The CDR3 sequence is CASSNRQGETQYF. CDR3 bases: TGTGCCAGCAGCAACCGACAGGGTGAGACCCAGTACTTC.

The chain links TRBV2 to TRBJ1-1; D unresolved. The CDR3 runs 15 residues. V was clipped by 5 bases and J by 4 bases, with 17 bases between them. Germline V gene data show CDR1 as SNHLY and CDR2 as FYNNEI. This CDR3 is CASSSDPGAFTEAFF. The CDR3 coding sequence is TGTGCCAGCAGTTCGGACCCTGGAGCATTCACTGAAGCTTTCTTT.

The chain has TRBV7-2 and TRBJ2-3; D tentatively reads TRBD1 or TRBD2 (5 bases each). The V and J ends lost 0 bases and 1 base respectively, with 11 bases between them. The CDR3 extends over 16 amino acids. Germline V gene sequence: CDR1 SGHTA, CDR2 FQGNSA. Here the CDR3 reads CASSLAGEVRTDTQYF. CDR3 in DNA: TGTGCCAGCAGCTTAGCGGGGGAAGTACGCACAGATACGCAGTATTTT.

CDR3 sequence (DNA): TGTGCCAGTAGTCCCCTAGACAGGGACGCTGAAGCTTTCTTT. Residues: CASSPLDRDAEAFF. The chain couples TRBV19 to TRBJ1-1; 7 bases agree with TRBD1. Germline V lookup: CDR1 LNHDA, CDR2 SQIVND (reference sequence). The CDR3 spans 14 residues. Trimming at V came to 5 bases and at J to 6 bases, leaving 9 bases not matched to a gene.

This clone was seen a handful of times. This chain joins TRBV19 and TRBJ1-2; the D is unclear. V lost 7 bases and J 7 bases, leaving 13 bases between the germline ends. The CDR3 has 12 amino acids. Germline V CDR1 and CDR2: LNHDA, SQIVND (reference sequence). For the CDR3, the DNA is TGTGCCAGTACCCCCCAGGAGGGTGGCTACACCTTC. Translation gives CASTPQEGGYTF.

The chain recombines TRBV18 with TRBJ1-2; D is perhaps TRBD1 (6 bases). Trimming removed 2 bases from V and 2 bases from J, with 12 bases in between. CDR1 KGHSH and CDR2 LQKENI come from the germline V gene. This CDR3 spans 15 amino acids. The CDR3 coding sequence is TGTGCCAGCTCACCAATGGACAGTTCAAACTATGGCTACACCTTC. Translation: CASSPMDSSNYGYTF.

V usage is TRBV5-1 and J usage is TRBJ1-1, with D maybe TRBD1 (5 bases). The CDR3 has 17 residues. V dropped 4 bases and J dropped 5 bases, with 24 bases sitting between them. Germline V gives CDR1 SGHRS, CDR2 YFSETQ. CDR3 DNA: TGCGCCAGCAGCATCCAGGGATGGCTTGCCGGGGGGACTGAAGCTTTCTTT. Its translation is CASSIQGWLAGGTEAFF.

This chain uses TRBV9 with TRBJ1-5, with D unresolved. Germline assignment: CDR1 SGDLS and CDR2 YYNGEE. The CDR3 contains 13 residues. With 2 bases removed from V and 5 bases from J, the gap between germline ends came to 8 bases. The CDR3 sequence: CASSVTTDQPQHF. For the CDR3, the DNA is TGTGCCAGCAGCGTCACTACAGATCAGCCCCAGCATTTT.

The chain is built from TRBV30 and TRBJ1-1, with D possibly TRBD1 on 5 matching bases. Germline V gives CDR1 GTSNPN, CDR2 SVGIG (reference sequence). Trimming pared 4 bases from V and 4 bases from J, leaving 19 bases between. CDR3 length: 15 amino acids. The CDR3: CAWNPGTVSGTEAFF. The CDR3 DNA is TGTGCCTGGAACCCGGGGACTGTTTCGGGCACTGAAGCTTTCTTT.

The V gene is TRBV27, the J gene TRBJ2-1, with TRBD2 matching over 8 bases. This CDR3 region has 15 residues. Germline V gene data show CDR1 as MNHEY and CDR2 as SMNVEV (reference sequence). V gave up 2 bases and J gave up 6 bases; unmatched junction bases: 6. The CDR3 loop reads CASSLQSGGINEQFF. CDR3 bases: TGTGCCAGCAGTTTACAAAGCGGGGGAATCAATGAGCAGTTCTTC.

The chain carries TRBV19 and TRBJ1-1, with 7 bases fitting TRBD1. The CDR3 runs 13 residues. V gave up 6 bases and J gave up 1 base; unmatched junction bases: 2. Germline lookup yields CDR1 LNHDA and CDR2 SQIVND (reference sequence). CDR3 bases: TGTGCCAGTAGCGGACAGGCGAACACTGAAGCTTTCTTT. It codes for CASSGQANTEAFF.